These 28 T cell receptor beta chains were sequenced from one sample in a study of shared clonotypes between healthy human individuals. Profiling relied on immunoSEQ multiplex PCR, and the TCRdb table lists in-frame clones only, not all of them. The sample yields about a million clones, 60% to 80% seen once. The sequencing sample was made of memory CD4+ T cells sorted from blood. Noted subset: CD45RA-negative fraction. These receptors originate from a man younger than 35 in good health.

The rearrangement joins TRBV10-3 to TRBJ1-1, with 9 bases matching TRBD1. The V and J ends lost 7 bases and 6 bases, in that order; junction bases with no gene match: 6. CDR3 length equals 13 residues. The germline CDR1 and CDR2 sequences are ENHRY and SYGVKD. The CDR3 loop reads CAINTGGWAEAFF. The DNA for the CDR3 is TGTGCCATCAATACAGGGGGCTGGGCTGAAGCTTTCTTT.

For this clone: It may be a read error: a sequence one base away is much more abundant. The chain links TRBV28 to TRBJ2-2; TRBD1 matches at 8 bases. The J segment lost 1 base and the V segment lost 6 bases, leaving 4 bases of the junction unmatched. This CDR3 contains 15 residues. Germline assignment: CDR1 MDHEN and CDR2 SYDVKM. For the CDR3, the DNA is TGTGCCAGCAGCCTAGGGACAGGGAACACCGGGGAGCTGTTTTTT. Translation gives CASSLGTGNTGELFF.

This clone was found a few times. The CDR3 sequence: CASSVRGVETDTQYF. The CDR3 nucleotides read TGTGCCAGCAGCGTCCGGGGGGTGGAAACAGATACGCAGTATTTT. The chain employs TRBV9 and TRBJ2-3; TRBD2 agrees at 7 bases. The CDR3 length is 15 residues. Germline CDR1 is SGDLS and CDR2 is YYNGEE. With V trimmed by 2 bases and J by 3 bases, 6 bases remained unmatched.

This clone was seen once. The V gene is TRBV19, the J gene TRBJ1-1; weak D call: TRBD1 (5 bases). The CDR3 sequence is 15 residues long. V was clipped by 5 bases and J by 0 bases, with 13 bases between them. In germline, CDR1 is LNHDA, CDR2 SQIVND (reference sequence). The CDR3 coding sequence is TGTGCCAGTAGTCCCCAAGGGACCATGAACACTGAAGCTTTCTTT. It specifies CASSPQGTMNTEAFF.

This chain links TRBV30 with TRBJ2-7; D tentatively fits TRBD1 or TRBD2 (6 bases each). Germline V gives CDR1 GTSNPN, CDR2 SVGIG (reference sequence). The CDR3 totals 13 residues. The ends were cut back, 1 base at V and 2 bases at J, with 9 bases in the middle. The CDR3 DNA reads TGTGCCTGGAGTGCGGGGGCGGCCTACGAGCAGTACTTC. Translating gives CAWSAGAAYEQYF.

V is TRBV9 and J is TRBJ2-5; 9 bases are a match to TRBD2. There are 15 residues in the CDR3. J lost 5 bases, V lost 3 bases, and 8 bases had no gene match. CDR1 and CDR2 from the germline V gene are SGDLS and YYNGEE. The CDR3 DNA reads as TGTGCCAGCAGCGCTGGGACTAGCACTTGGGAGACCCAGTACTTC. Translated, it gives CASSAGTSTWETQYF.

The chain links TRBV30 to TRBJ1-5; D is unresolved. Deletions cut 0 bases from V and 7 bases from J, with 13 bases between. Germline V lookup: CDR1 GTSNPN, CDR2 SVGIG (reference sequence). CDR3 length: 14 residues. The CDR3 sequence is CAWSVDRSWQPQHF. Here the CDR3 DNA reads TGTGCCTGGAGTGTCGACCGTTCGTGGCAGCCCCAGCATTTT.

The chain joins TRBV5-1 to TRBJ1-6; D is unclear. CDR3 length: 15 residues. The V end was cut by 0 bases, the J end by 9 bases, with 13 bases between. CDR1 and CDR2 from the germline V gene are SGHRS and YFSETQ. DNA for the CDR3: TGCGCCAGCAGCTTGGCAGGCGTGGCACGTTCACCCCTCCACTTT. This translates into CASSLAGVARSPLHF.

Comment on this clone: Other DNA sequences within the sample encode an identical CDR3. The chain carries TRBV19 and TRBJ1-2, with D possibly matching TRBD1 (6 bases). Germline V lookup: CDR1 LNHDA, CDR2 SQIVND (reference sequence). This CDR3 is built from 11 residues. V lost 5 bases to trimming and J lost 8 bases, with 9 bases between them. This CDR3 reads CASSYRDGYTF. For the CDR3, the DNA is TGTGCCAGTAGTTACAGGGACGGCTACACCTTC.

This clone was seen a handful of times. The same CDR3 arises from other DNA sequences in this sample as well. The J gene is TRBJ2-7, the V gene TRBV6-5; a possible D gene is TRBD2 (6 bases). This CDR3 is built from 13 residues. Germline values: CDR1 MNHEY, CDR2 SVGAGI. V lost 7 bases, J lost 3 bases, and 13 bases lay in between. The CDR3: CASKPGLFYEQYF. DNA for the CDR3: TGTGCCAGCAAACCGGGACTCTTCTACGAGCAGTACTTC.

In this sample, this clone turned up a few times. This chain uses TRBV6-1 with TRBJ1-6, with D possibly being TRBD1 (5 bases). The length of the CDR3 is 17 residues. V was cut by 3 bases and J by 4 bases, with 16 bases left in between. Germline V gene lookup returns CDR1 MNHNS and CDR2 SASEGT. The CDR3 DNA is TGTGCCAGCAGTGATCCGGGACGGGGAACTTATAATTCACCCCTCCACTTT. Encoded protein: CASSDPGRGTYNSPLHF.

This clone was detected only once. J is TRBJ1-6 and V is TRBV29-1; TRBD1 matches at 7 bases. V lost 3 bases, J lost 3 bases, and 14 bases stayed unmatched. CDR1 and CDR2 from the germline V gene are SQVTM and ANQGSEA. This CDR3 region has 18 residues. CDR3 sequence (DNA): TGCAGCGTTGATGGGGTGAGCGGACAGGACTACTATAATTCACCCCTCCACTTT. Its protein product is CSVDGVSGQDYYNSPLHF. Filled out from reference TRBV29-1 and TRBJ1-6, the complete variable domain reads SAVISQKPSRDICQRGTSLTIQCQVDSQVTMMFWYRQQPGQSLTLIATANQGSEATYESGFVIDKFPISRPNLTFSTLTVSNMSPEDSSIYLCSVDGVSGQDYYNSPLHFGNGTRLTVT.

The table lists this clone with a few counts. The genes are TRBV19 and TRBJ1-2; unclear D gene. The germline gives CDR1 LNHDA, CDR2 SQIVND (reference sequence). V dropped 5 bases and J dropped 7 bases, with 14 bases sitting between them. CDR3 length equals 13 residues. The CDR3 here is CASSEARGTGYTF. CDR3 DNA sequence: TGTGCCAGTAGTGAGGCCAGAGGCACTGGCTACACCTTC.

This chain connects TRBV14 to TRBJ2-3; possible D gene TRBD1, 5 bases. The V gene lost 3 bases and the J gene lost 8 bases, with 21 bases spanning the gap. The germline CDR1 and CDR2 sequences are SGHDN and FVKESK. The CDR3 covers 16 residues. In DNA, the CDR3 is TGTGCCAGCAGCCATCAGGGAAGGGGTCACAGAGGTACGCAGTATTTT. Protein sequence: CASSHQGRGHRGTQYF.

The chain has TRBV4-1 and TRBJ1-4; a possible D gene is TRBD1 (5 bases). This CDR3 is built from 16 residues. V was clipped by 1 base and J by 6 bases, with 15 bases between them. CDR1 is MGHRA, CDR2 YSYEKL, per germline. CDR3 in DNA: TGCGCCAGCAGCCAAGCGGACCTCCGGGGCGATGAAAAACTGTTTTTT. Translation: CASSQADLRGDEKLFF.

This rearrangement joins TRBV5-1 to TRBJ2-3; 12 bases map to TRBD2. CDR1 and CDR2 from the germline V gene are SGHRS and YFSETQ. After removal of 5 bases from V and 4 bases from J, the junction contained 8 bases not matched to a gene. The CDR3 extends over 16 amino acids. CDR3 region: CASSSRLAGAADTQYF. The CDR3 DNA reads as TGCGCCAGCAGTTCTCGACTAGCGGGGGCGGCAGATACGCAGTATTTT.

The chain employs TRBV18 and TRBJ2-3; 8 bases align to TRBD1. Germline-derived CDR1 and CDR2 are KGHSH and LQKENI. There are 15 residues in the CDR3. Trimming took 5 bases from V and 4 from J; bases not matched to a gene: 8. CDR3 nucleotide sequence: TGTGCCAGCTCAGCTAGGACAGGGAGTGCAGATACGCAGTATTTT. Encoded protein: CASSARTGSADTQYF.

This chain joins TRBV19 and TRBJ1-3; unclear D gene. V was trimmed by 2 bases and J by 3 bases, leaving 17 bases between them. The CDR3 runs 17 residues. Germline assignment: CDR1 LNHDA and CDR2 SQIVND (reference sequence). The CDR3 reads CASSITHTSRSGNTIYF. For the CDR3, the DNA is TGTGCCAGTAGTATAACCCACACGTCCAGGAGTGGAAACACCATATATTTT.

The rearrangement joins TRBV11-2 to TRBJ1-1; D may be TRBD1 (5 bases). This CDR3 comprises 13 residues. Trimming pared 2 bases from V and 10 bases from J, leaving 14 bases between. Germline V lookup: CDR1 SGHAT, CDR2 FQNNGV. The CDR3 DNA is TGTGCCAGCAGCTTACGAACAGGCTGGGGAGCTTTCTTT. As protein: CASSLRTGWGAFF.

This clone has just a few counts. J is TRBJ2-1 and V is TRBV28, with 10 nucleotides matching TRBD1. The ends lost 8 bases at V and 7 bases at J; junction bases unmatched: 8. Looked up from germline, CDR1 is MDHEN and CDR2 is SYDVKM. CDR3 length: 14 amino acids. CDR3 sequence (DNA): TGTGCCAGCGGGAGACAGGGGGCCCTAAATGAGCAGTTCTTC. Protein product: CASGRQGALNEQFF.

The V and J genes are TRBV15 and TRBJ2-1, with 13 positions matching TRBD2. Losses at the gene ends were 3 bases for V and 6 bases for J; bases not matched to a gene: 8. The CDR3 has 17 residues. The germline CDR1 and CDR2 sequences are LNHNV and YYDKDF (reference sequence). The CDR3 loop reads CATSREKLAGGFNEQFF. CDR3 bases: TGTGCCACCAGCAGGGAGAAACTAGCGGGGGGGTTCAATGAGCAGTTCTTC.

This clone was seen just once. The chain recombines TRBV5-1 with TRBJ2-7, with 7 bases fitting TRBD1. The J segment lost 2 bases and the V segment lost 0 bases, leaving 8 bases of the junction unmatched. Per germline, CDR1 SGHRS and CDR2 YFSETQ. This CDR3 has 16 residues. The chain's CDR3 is CASSLAGWDRTYEQYF. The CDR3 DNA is TGCGCCAGCAGCTTGGCCGGTTGGGACAGAACCTACGAGCAGTACTTC.

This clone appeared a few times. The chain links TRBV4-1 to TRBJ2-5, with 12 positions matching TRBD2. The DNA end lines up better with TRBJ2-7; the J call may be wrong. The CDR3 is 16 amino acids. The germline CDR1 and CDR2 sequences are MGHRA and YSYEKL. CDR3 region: CASSQPTSGRRHEQYF. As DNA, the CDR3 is TGCGCCAGCAGCCAACCGACTAGCGGGAGACGGCACGAGCAGTACTTC.

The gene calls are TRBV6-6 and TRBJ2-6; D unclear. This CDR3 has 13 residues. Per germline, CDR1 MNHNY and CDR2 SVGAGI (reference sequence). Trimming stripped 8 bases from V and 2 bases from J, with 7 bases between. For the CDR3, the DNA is TGTGCCAGCTCCGGTACTGGGGCCAACGTCCTGACTTTC. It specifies CASSGTGANVLTF.

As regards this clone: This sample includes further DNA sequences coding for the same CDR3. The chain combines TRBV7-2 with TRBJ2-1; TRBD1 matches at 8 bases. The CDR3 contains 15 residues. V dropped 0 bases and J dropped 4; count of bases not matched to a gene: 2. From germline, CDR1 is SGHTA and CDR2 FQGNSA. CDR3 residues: CASSLAQGGYNEQFF. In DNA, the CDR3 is TGTGCCAGCAGCTTAGCACAGGGGGGATACAATGAGCAGTTCTTC.

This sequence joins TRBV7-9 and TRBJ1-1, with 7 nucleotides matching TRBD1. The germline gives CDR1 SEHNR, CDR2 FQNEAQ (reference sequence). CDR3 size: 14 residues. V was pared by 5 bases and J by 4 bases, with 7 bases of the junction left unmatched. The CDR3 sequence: CASSATGRVTEAFF. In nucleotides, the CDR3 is TGTGCCAGCAGCGCGACAGGGAGAGTCACTGAAGCTTTCTTT.

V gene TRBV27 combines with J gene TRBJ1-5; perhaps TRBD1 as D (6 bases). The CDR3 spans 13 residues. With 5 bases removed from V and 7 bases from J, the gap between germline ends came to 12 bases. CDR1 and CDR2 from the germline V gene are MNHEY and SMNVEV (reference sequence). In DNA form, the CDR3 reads TGTGCCAGCAGTGAAGACAGGTTCCAGCCCCAGCATTTT. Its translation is CASSEDRFQPQHF.

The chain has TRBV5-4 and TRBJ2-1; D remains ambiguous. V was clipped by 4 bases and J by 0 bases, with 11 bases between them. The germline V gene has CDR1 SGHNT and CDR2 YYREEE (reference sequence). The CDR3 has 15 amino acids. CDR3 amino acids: CASSTWRPSYNEQFF. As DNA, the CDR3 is TGTGCCAGCAGCACCTGGCGTCCCTCCTACAATGAGCAGTTCTTC.